The present TCR beta chain was sequenced within a study of vaccination effects on CD4 cells after COVID-19. Study results and caveats: Clones that were induced by infection or by vaccine showed marked contraction late after vaccination. Convalescent patients were few in the study, and early post-infection timepoints were absent.

About this clone: Its antigen is undetermined.

Here immunoSEQ multiplex PCR was the method, and the copy in TCRdb shows in-frame clones only, minus some. The sample yields about 60,000 clones, roughly 81% seen once. Sequencing in the ViraFEST assay came after antigen-specific CD4+ T cells had been expanded with viral peptide pools, which were used to stimulate PBMC. With approximately ten days of culture completed, CD4+ T cells were isolated. Previously uninfected by SARS-CoV-2, the vaccine recipients also showed negative nucleocapsid antibodies. Cultures of 2 million or so PBMC per well contained 10 IU/ml IL-2 plus 10 ug/ml peptides. The germline CDR1 and CDR2 sequences are SGHAT and FQNNGV. V dropped 5 bases and J dropped 5 bases, with 12 bases sitting between them. CDR3 length equals 13 residues.

The source material was CD4+ T cells from PBMCs cultured with HCoV-229E spike peptides, sampled before COVID-19 vaccination. This receptor was obtained from a human donor who received a COVID-19 vaccine. V and J are TRBV11-2 and TRBJ1-2; D is perhaps TRBD1 (5 bases). CDR3 amino acids: CASSRQSPYGYTF. CDR3 DNA sequence: TGTGCCAGCAGCCGACAGAGCCCTTATGGCTACACCTTC.